These T cell receptor beta chains were read from a single sample in a study of blood T cell repertoires in COVID-19. TCRdb's table, derived via immunoSEQ multiplex PCR, lists solely in-frame clones and lacks some. The sample lists about 42,000 clones, 70% to 90% occurring once. Sequencing input: peripheral blood. Every receptor here comes from a human donor in a cohort sampled during active COVID-19. Both conserved end residues are part of each CDR3. Each record gives: CDR3 protein, CDR3 DNA, D gene, V gene, clone size, J gene. The D gene is left open where the match is weak. Size tells how often a clone was seen (once, few, many) or the class of an expanded clone, and some rows leave it out.

cdr3_aa: CASSDQDREKLFF; cdr3_nt: TGTGCCAGCAGTGACCAGGACAGAGAAAAACTGTTTTTT; d_call: .; v_call: TRBV6-1; clone_size: few; j_call: TRBJ1-4
cdr3_aa: CASSPGDRGGEETQYF; cdr3_nt: TGTGCCAGCTCACCAGGGGACAGGGGTGGAGAGGAGACCCAGTACTTC; d_call: TRBD1; v_call: TRBV18; clone_size: .; j_call: TRBJ2-5
cdr3_aa: CASRAGLANTGELFF; cdr3_nt: TGTGCCAGCAGGGCAGGCCTGGCGAACACCGGGGAGCTGTTTTTT; d_call: .; v_call: TRBV7-2; clone_size: .; j_call: TRBJ2-2
cdr3_aa: CASSLTGTGPYEQYF; cdr3_nt: TGTGCCAGCAGCCTAACCGGGACAGGGCCCTACGAGCAGTACTTC; d_call: TRBD1; v_call: TRBV27; clone_size: .; j_call: TRBJ2-7
cdr3_aa: CSVLSRPLYGLQETQYF; cdr3_nt: TGCAGCGTTTTGAGCCGTCCTCTTTATGGGCTACAAGAGACCCAGTACTTC; d_call: .; v_call: TRBV29-1; clone_size: .; j_call: TRBJ2-5
cdr3_aa: CATGTGVEKLFF; cdr3_nt: TGTGCCACCGGGACAGGGGTTGAAAAACTGTTTTTT; d_call: TRBD1; v_call: TRBV15; clone_size: .; j_call: TRBJ1-4
cdr3_aa: CASSYRTGPYEQYF; cdr3_nt: TGTGCCAGCAGTTACCGGACAGGGCCCTACGAGCAGTACTTC; d_call: TRBD1; v_call: TRBV6-5; clone_size: .; j_call: TRBJ2-7
cdr3_aa: CASSFGLAGRDTQYF; cdr3_nt: TGTGCCAGCAGTTTCGGTCTAGCGGGGCGAGATACGCAGTATTTT; d_call: TRBD2; v_call: TRBV28; clone_size: once; j_call: TRBJ2-3
cdr3_aa: CASSAQGAPGANVLTF; cdr3_nt: TGTGCCAGCAGCGCACAGGGGGCGCCTGGGGCCAACGTCCTGACTTTC; d_call: TRBD1; v_call: TRBV9; clone_size: .; j_call: TRBJ2-6
cdr3_aa: CASSQFQLGNIQYF; cdr3_nt: TGTGCCAGCAGCCAATTCCAACTCGGAAACATTCAGTACTTC; d_call: .; v_call: TRBV4-2; clone_size: .; j_call: TRBJ2-4
cdr3_aa: CASSAPRQNTEAFF; cdr3_nt: TGTGCCAGCAGCGCCCCGCGGCAAAACACTGAAGCTTTCTTT; d_call: .; v_call: TRBV6-5; clone_size: .; j_call: TRBJ1-1
cdr3_aa: CASTLGRHKTEAFF; cdr3_nt: TGTGCCAGCACCCTGGGGAGACATAAGACTGAAGCTTTCTTT; d_call: .; v_call: TRBV6-5; clone_size: .; j_call: TRBJ1-1
cdr3_aa: CASSLRGGTGGKNTEAFF; cdr3_nt: TGTGCCAGCAGTTTGCGAGGTGGGACAGGGGGCAAGAACACTGAAGCTTTCTTT; d_call: TRBD1; v_call: TRBV28; clone_size: .; j_call: TRBJ1-1
cdr3_aa: CASSPQGGRYGYTF; cdr3_nt: TGTGCCAGCAGCCCTCAGGGGGGACGCTACGGCTACACCTTC; d_call: TRBD1; v_call: TRBV7-2; clone_size: once; j_call: TRBJ1-2
cdr3_aa: CASSLAQGQGKGGYTF; cdr3_nt: TGCGCCAGCAGCTTGGCGCAGGGACAGGGCAAGGGAGGCTACACCTTC; d_call: TRBD1; v_call: TRBV5-1; clone_size: .; j_call: TRBJ1-2
cdr3_aa: CASSFGTGVSGELFF; cdr3_nt: TGTGCCAGCAGCTTCGGGACAGGGGTGTCCGGGGAGCTGTTTTTT; d_call: TRBD1; v_call: TRBV7-3; clone_size: .; j_call: TRBJ2-2
cdr3_aa: CASSRLLPGEAFF; cdr3_nt: TGTGCCAGCAGCCGCCTCCTCCCAGGGGAAGCTTTCTTT; d_call: .; v_call: TRBV7-2; clone_size: .; j_call: TRBJ1-1
cdr3_aa: CASSPSVGQAFF; cdr3_nt: TGTGCCAGCAGCCCTAGTGTGGGACAGGCTTTCTTT; d_call: TRBD1; v_call: TRBV3-1/TRBV3-2; clone_size: once; j_call: TRBJ1-1
cdr3_aa: CASSFLDRGTDTQYF; cdr3_nt: TGTGCCAGCAGCTTCCTCGACAGGGGGACAGATACGCAGTATTTT; d_call: TRBD1; v_call: TRBV3-1/TRBV3-2; clone_size: .; j_call: TRBJ2-3
cdr3_aa: CASSLAIADSYNEQFF; cdr3_nt: TGTGCCAGCAGCTTGGCCATTGCGGACTCCTACAATGAGCAGTTCTTC; d_call: .; v_call: TRBV5-5; clone_size: .; j_call: TRBJ2-1
cdr3_aa: CATSGISTGGTDTQYF; cdr3_nt: TGTGCCACCAGTGGAATTTCGACAGGGGGCACAGATACGCAGTATTTT; d_call: TRBD1; v_call: TRBV24-1; clone_size: .; j_call: TRBJ2-3
cdr3_aa: CASSLSGQGDEQYF; cdr3_nt: TGTGCCAGCAGCCTTTCGGGACAGGGGGACGAGCAGTACTTC; d_call: TRBD1; v_call: TRBV3-1/TRBV3-2; clone_size: .; j_call: TRBJ2-7
cdr3_aa: CASTEGGKGQRYF; cdr3_nt: TGTGCCAGCACCGAGGGAGGTAAAGGACAAAGGTACTTC; d_call: .; v_call: TRBV5-6; clone_size: .; j_call: TRBJ2-5
cdr3_aa: CASSIAALLGSPLHF; cdr3_nt: TGTGCCAGTAGTATAGCGGCGCTTCTCGGGTCACCCCTCCACTTT; d_call: .; v_call: TRBV19; clone_size: .; j_call: TRBJ1-6
cdr3_aa: CASSPTGATHNEQFF; cdr3_nt: TGTGCCAGCTCGCCAACAGGGGCCACGCACAATGAGCAGTTCTTC; d_call: TRBD1; v_call: TRBV18; clone_size: few; j_call: TRBJ2-1
cdr3_aa: CASSSHPIRGSTEAFF; cdr3_nt: TGTGCCAGCAGCTCTCACCCGATTAGGGGGAGCACTGAAGCTTTCTTT; d_call: .; v_call: TRBV7-8; clone_size: .; j_call: TRBJ1-1
cdr3_aa: CASSLAQSNQPQHF; cdr3_nt: TGTGCCAGCAGCCTCGCCCAGAGCAATCAGCCCCAGCATTTT; d_call: .; v_call: TRBV7-8; clone_size: .; j_call: TRBJ1-5
cdr3_aa: CASRMGTNKETQYF; cdr3_nt: TGTGCCAGCCGGATGGGGACAAACAAAGAGACCCAGTACTTC; d_call: .; v_call: TRBV2; clone_size: .; j_call: TRBJ2-5
cdr3_aa: CASSETPLSGYTF; cdr3_nt: TGTGCCAGCAGTGAAACGCCCCTGAGCGGCTACACCTTC; d_call: .; v_call: TRBV2; clone_size: .; j_call: TRBJ1-2
cdr3_aa: CASSGRQAGGPQGEQFF; cdr3_nt: TGTGCCAGCAGTGGCCGGCAAGCGGGGGGGCCGCAGGGTGAGCAGTTCTTC; d_call: TRBD2; v_call: TRBV6-1; clone_size: .; j_call: TRBJ2-1
cdr3_aa: CASSQAGGSTDTQYF; cdr3_nt: TGTGCCAGCAGCCAAGCGGGGGGGAGCACAGATACGCAGTATTTT; d_call: TRBD2; v_call: TRBV3-1/TRBV3-2; clone_size: .; j_call: TRBJ2-3
cdr3_aa: CASSVELDNSPLHF; cdr3_nt: TGTGCCAGCAGCGTAGAACTAGATAATTCACCCCTCCACTTT; d_call: .; v_call: TRBV9; clone_size: .; j_call: TRBJ1-6
cdr3_aa: CASSLRGLSYEQYF; cdr3_nt: TGTGCCAGCAGCTTAAGGGGGCTATCCTACGAGCAGTACTTC; d_call: TRBD1; v_call: TRBV7-2; clone_size: .; j_call: TRBJ2-7
cdr3_aa: CASSGPRHTEAFF; cdr3_nt: TGTGCCAGCAGTGGGCCGCGCCACACTGAAGCTTTCTTT; d_call: .; v_call: TRBV12-3/TRBV12-4; clone_size: once; j_call: TRBJ1-1
cdr3_aa: CASSHSRDRGTGANVLTF; cdr3_nt: TGTGCCAGCAGCCATTCCCGGGACAGGGGAACTGGGGCCAACGTCCTGACTTTC; d_call: TRBD1; v_call: TRBV3-1/TRBV3-2; clone_size: .; j_call: TRBJ2-6
cdr3_aa: CASSPWNGGALF; cdr3_nt: TGTGCCAGCAGCCCCTGGAACGGGGGGGCGCTCTTC; d_call: TRBD2; v_call: TRBV3-1/TRBV3-2; clone_size: .; j_call: TRBJ2-1
cdr3_aa: CASGLGGTGEDEQYF; cdr3_nt: TGCGCCAGCGGCTTGGGCGGGACAGGGGAGGATGAGCAGTACTTC; d_call: TRBD1; v_call: TRBV5-1; clone_size: .; j_call: TRBJ2-7
cdr3_aa: CASSPGTQGTEAFF; cdr3_nt: TGTGCCAGCTCACCCGGGACCCAGGGGACTGAAGCTTTCTTT; d_call: .; v_call: TRBV18; clone_size: medium-sized; j_call: TRBJ1-1
cdr3_aa: CASSRGADNYGYTF; cdr3_nt: TGTGCCAGCAGCCGGGGGGCGGATAACTATGGCTACACCTTC; d_call: .; v_call: TRBV7-8; clone_size: few; j_call: TRBJ1-2
cdr3_aa: CASSQGLLMGGQETQYF; cdr3_nt: TGCGCCAGCAGCCAAGGACTTTTGATGGGGGGCCAAGAGACCCAGTACTTC; d_call: .; v_call: TRBV4-1; clone_size: .; j_call: TRBJ2-5
cdr3_aa: CASSQSERLGQPQHF; cdr3_nt: TGCGCCAGCAGTCAATCGGAAAGACTCGGCCAGCCCCAGCATTTT; d_call: .; v_call: TRBV23-1; clone_size: .; j_call: TRBJ1-5
cdr3_aa: CASSPLGTGGADTQYF; cdr3_nt: TGTGCCAGCTCACCACTCGGGACGGGCGGGGCAGATACGCAGTATTTT; d_call: .; v_call: TRBV18; clone_size: .; j_call: TRBJ2-3
cdr3_aa: CASSVEGGYYNEQFF; cdr3_nt: TGTGCCAGCAGCGTAGAAGGGGGTTACTACAATGAGCAGTTCTTC; d_call: .; v_call: TRBV9; clone_size: .; j_call: TRBJ2-1
cdr3_aa: CASPNPPAQGRVSRYGYTF; cdr3_nt: TGTGCCAGCCCAAACCCCCCCGCTCAGGGTAGGGTGTCAAGGTATGGCTACACCTTC; d_call: .; v_call: TRBV21-1; clone_size: .; j_call: TRBJ1-2
cdr3_aa: CASNILAGADTQYF; cdr3_nt: TGTGCCAGCAACATACTAGCGGGGGCAGATACGCAGTATTTT; d_call: TRBD2; v_call: TRBV7-2; clone_size: .; j_call: TRBJ2-3
cdr3_aa: CASRPRSGANVLTF; cdr3_nt: TGTGCCAGCCGGCCGAGGTCTGGGGCCAACGTCCTGACTTTC; d_call: .; v_call: TRBV19; clone_size: .; j_call: TRBJ2-6
cdr3_aa: CAISSTGTGYGYTF; cdr3_nt: TGTGCCATCAGTAGCACCGGGACAGGTTATGGCTACACCTTC; d_call: TRBD1; v_call: TRBV10-3; clone_size: .; j_call: TRBJ1-2
cdr3_aa: CASHPSSGKGEQFF; cdr3_nt: TGTGCCAGCCACCCCTCTAGCGGGAAAGGTGAGCAGTTCTTC; d_call: TRBD2; v_call: TRBV2; clone_size: .; j_call: TRBJ2-1
cdr3_aa: CAKIGAADRSNTGELFF; cdr3_nt: TGTGCGAAAATTGGTGCAGCTGACAGGTCGAACACCGGGGAGCTGTTTTTT; d_call: .; v_call: TRBV3-1/TRBV3-2; clone_size: .; j_call: TRBJ2-2
cdr3_aa: CASPGWLAGTDTQYF; cdr3_nt: TGTGCCAGCCCAGGATGGCTAGCGGGGACGGATACGCAGTATTTT; d_call: TRBD2; v_call: TRBV5-8; clone_size: .; j_call: TRBJ2-3
cdr3_aa: CASSSYYGYTF; cdr3_nt: TGTGCCAGCAGTTCCTACTATGGCTACACCTTC; d_call: .; v_call: TRBV6-2/TRBV6-3; clone_size: .; j_call: TRBJ1-2
cdr3_aa: CASSRGQTDDEQYF; cdr3_nt: TGTGCCAGCTCACGGGGGCAGACGGATGACGAGCAGTACTTC; d_call: .; v_call: TRBV18; clone_size: once; j_call: TRBJ2-7
cdr3_aa: CASSRLAGGLETQYF; cdr3_nt: TGCGCCAGCAGCCGCCTAGCGGGGGGGCTTGAGACCCAGTACTTC; d_call: TRBD2; v_call: TRBV4-1; clone_size: .; j_call: TRBJ2-5
cdr3_aa: CASSSVGTGIPSGELFF; cdr3_nt: TGTGCCAGCAGCTCAGTCGGGACAGGGATTCCTTCCGGGGAGCTGTTTTTT; d_call: TRBD1; v_call: TRBV7-2; clone_size: .; j_call: TRBJ2-2
cdr3_aa: CASSSSGRGYGYTF; cdr3_nt: TGTGCCAGCAGTTCCTCAGGGCGGGGCTATGGCTACACCTTC; d_call: .; v_call: TRBV6-5; clone_size: .; j_call: TRBJ1-2
cdr3_aa: CASSLIAGQGEDTQYF; cdr3_nt: TGTGCCAGCAGCCTGATAGCGGGGCAAGGTGAGGATACGCAGTATTTT; d_call: TRBD2; v_call: TRBV7-9; clone_size: .; j_call: TRBJ2-3